Each of the 3 T cell receptor beta chains below was sequenced from the same sample in a study of T cells in Graves' hyperthyroidism and ophthalmopathy. The CDR3 regions of TCR beta were amplified from RNA transcripts. TCR CDR3 underwent first-round RT-PCR with the HTBI primer set. TCRdb reprocessed the multiplex PCR reads with MiXCR, giving one entry per CDR3 protein. The sample has 300,000 to 500,000 distinct CDR3 sequences; under 15% are singletons. Sequenced: blood. Receptors were obtained from a woman aged 25 to 39 with Graves' hyperthyroidism.

This clonotype was detected a few times. The chain is built from TRBV5-1 and TRBJ2-1, with TRBD1 matching 7 bases. CDR1 SGHRS and CDR2 YFSETQ come from the germline V gene. This CDR3 is 18 amino acids long. The junction had 19 bases not matched to a gene; V was cut back by 3 bases and J by 7 bases. The CDR3 nucleotides read TGCGCCAGCAGCTCCCTGATGTCGACGGACAGGAGAGATAATGAGCAGTTCTTC. The encoded protein is CASSSLMSTDRRDNEQFF.

This clonotype was counted a few times. The chain has TRBV29-1 and TRBJ1-1; D uncertain. Trimming took off 1 base at V and 11 bases at J, with 17 bases between the two ends. Looked up from germline, CDR1 is SQVTM and CDR2 is ANQGSEA. The CDR3 has 13 residues. The CDR3, as DNA: TGCAGCGTTGAAGCCACACCGACCCTTCTGGCTTTCTTT. This encodes CSVEATPTLLAFF.

This clonotype was counted ten times or more. The gene calls are TRBV30 and TRBJ2-1, with 7 bases aligning to TRBD2. The CDR3 runs to 14 residues. CDR1 GTSNPN and CDR2 SVGIG come from the germline V gene (reference sequence). With 0 bases clipped from V and 10 bases from J, the junction kept 9 bases outside the gene matches. The CDR3 bases are TGTGCCTGGAGTGTTTGGGGAGGGCAGGAGGAGCAGTTCTTC. It encodes CAWSVWGGQEEQFF.